This T cell receptor beta chain was observed in a study of blood T cell repertoires in COVID-19. For the study at large: Sites in the United States, Italy and Spain provided acute and convalescent COVID-19 samples. In each case, the material was cDNA or gDNA derived from T cells, B-cell-depleted T cells, or PBMCs.

This CDR3 has 14 residues. In the authors' workflow: Estimated nucleated cell counts came from reference gene primer amplification. Using immunoSEQ multiplex PCR, the repertoire was profiled, and TCRdb retains in-frame clones only, with some absent. V, J and clone size derive from that table, while D and trimming were established from the DNA sequence. The sample lists 450,000 to 500,000 clones, 75% to 90% seen once, with about 3% in the top ten. The source is a human donor in a cohort sampled during active COVID-19. V and J are TRBV21-1 and TRBJ2-7; the table names TRBD1, a call not compared with the DNA. TRBV21-1 constitutes a pseudogene. Input material: peripheral blood. The CDR3, as DNA: TGTGCCAGCAGCAAAGTTAACATATCCTACGAGCAGTACTTC. It encodes CASSKVNISYEQYF.